This T cell receptor beta chain was profiled in a study of blood T cell repertoires in COVID-19. At the level of the study: Collection of acute and convalescent COVID-19 samples took place in the United States, Italy and Spain. T cells, B-cell-depleted T cells, or PBMCs supplied cDNA or gDNA.

The CDR3 is 15 residues long. Losses at the gene ends were 5 bases for V and 0 bases for J; bases not matched to a gene: 6. Germline loops: CDR1 MNHEY, CDR2 SVGEGT. Original analysis: Amplification from reference gene primers served as the basis for estimated nucleated cell counts. Assay used: immunoSEQ multiplex PCR; TCRdb lists only in-frame clones, some missing. V and J calls plus clone size are reproduced from that table; the DNA served to infer D and trimming. This table holds about 120,000 clones, roughly three quarters found once. What was sequenced was peripheral blood. The rearrangement links TRBV6-2 or TRBV6-3 to TRBJ2-7; TRBD2 matches at 8 bases. The sequence was collected from a woman older than 75 with acute or convalescent COVID-19. CDR3 in amino acids: CASSRERGISYEQYF. The CDR3 DNA follows: TGTGCCAGCAGTAGGGAGCGGGGGATCTCCTACGAGCAGTACTTC.